This T cell receptor beta chain was found in a study of blood T cells in healthy people across ages. The germline V gene has CDR1 SQVTM and CDR2 ANQGSEA. The CDR3 is 12 amino acids. A word on this clonotype: A much larger clone is a single base away; this may be a read error.

Together with a sample-barcoded 5' primer, a J-beta primer mix was included in a second PCR lasting about 7 to 11 cycles. TCRdb itself ran the 5' RACE reads through MiXCR, one entry per CDR3 protein. Among under 2 million distinct CDR3 sequences listed, approximately 32% were seen once. The chain employs TRBV29-1 and TRBJ2-4, with D unclear. The sequence derives from a woman in her twenties or thirties in good health. Sequencing was done on a sample of blood. This CDR3 is CSVGSAKTIQYF. The CDR3 nucleotides are TGCAGCGTCGGGTCAGCCAAAACCATTCAGTACTTC. The whole variable domain, remainder taken from reference TRBV29-1 and TRBJ2-4, is SAVISQKPSRDICQRGTSLTIQCQVDSQVTMMFWYRQQPGQSLTLIATANQGSEATYESGFVIDKFPISRPNLTFSTLTVSNMSPEDSSIYLCSVGSAKTIQYFGAGTRLSVL.